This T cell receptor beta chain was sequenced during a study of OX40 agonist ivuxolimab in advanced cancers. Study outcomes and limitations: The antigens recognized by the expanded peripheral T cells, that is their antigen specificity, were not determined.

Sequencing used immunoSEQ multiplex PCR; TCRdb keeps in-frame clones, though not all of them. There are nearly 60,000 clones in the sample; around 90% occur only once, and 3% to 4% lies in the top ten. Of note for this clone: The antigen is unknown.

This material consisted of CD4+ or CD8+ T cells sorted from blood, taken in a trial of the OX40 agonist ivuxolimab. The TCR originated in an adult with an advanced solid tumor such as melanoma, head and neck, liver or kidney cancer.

In DNA, the CDR3 is TGTGCCAGCTCACCACCTAGCGGTTTCTCCTACAATGAGCAGTTCTTC. Its protein is CASSPPSGFSYNEQFF. This rearrangement joins TRBV18 to TRBJ2-1; TRBD2 is a possible D gene (6 bases). CDR3 length: 16 residues. The V and J ends lost 0 bases and 0 bases respectively, with 9 bases between them. CDR1 KGHSH and CDR2 LQKENI come from the germline V gene.